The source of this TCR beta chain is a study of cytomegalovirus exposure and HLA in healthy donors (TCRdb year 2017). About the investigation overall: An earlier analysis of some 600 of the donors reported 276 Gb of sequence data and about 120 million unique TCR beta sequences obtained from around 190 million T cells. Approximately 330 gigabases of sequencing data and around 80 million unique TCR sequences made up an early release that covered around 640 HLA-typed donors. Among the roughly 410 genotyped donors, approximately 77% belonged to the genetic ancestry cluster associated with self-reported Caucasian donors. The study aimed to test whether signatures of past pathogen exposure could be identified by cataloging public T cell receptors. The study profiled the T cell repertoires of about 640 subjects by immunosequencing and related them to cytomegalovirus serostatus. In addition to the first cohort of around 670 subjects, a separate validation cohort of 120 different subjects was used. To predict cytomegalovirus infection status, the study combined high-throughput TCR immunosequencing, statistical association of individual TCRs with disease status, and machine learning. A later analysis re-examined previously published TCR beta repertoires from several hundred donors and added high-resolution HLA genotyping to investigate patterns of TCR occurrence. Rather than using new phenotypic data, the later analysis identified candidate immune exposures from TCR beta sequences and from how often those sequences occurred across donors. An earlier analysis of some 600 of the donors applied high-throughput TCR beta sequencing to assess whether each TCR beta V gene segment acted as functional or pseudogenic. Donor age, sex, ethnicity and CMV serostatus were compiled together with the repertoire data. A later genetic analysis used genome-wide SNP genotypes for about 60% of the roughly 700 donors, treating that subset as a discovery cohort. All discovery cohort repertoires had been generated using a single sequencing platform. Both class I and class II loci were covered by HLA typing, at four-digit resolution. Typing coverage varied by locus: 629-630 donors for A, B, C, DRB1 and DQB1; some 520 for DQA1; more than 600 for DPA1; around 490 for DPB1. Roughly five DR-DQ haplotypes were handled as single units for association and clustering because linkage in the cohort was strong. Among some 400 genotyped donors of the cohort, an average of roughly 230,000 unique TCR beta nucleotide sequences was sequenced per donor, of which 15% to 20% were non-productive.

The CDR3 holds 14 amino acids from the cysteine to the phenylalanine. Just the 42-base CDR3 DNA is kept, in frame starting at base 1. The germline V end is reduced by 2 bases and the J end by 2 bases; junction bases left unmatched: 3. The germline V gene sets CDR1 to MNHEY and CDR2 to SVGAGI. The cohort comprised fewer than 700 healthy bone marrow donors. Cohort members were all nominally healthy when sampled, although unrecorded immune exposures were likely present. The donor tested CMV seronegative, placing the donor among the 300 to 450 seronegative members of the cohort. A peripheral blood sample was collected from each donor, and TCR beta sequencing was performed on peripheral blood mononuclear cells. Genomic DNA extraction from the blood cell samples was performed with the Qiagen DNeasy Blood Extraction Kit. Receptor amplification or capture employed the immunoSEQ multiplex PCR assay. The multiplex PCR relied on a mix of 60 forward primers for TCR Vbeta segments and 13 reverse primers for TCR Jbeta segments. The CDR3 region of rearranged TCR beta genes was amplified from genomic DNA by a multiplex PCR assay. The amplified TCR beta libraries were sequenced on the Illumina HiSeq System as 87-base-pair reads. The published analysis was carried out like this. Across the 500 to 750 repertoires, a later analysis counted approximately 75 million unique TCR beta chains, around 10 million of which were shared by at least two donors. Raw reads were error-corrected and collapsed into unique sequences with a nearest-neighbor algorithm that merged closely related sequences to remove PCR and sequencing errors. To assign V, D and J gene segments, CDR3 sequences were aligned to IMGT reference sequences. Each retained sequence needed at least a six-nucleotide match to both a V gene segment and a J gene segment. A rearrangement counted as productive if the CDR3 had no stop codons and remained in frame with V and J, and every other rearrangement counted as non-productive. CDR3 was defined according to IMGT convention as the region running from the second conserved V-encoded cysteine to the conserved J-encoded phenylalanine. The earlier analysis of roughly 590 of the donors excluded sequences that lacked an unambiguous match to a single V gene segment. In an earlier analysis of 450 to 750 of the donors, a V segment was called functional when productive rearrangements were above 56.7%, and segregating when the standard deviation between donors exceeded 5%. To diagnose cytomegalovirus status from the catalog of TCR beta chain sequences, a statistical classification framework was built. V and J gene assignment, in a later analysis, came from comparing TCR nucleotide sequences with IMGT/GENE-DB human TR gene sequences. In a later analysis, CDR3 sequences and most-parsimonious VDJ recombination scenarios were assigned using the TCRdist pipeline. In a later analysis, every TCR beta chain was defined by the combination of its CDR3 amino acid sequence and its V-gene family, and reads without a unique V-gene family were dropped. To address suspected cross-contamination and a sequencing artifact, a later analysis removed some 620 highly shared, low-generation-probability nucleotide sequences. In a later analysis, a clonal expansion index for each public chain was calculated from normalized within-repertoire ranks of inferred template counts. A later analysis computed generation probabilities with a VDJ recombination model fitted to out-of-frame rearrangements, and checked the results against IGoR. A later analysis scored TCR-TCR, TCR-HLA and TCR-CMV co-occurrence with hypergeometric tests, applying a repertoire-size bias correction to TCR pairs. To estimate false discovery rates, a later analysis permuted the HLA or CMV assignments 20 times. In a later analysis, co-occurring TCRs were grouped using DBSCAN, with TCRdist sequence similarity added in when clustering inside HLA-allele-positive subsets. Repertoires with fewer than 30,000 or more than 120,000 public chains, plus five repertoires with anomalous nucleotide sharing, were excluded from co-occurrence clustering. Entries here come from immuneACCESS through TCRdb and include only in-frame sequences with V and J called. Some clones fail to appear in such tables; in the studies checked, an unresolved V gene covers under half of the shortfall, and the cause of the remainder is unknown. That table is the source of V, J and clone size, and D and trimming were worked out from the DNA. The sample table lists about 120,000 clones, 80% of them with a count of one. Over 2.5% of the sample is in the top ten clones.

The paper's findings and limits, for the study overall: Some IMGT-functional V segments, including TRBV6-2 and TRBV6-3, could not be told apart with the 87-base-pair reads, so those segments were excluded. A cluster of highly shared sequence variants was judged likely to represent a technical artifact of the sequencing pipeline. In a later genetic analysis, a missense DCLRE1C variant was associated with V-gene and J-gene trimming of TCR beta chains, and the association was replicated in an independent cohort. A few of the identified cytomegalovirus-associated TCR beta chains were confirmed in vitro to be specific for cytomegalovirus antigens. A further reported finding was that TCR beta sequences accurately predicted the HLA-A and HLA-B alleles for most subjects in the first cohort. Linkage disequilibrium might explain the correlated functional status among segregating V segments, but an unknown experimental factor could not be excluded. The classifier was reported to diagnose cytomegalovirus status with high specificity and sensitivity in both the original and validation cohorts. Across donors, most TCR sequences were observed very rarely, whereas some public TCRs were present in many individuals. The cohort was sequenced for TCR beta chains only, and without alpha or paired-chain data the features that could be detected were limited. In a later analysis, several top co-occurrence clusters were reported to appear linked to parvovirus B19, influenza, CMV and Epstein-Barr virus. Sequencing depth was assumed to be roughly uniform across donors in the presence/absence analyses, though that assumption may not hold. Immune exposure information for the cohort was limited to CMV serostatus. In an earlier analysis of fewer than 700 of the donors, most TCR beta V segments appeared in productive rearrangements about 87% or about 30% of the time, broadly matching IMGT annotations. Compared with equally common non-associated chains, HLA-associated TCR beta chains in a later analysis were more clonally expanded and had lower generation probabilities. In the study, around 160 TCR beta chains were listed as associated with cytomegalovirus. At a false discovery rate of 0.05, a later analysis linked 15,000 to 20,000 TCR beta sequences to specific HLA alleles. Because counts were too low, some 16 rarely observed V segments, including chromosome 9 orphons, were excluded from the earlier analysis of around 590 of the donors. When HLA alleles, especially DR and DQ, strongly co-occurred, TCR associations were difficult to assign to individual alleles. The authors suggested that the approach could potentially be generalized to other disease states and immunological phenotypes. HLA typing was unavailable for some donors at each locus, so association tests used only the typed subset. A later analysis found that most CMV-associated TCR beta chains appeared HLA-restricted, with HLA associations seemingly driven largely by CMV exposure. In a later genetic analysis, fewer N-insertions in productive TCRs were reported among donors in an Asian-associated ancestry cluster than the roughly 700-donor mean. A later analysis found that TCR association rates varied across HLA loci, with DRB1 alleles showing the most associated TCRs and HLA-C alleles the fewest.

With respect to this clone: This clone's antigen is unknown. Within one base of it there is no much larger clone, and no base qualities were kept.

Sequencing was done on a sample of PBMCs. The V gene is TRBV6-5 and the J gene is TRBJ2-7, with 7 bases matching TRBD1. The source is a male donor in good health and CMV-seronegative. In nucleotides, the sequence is TGTGCCAGCAGTTACCAGGGACAGACCTACGAGCAGTACTTC. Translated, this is CASSYQGQTYEQYF.